A single sample gave rise to the 20 T cell receptor beta chains below, sequenced in a study of cytomegalovirus exposure and HLA in healthy donors. This PCR relied on a set of 60 Vbeta primers and 13 Jbeta primers. Generated by immunoSEQ multiplex PCR, the TCRdb table keeps only in-frame clones and is missing some. The sample contains 85,000 to 120,000 clones, around 75% of which appear only once. Source material: PBMCs. The receptors were sampled from a female donor in good health and CMV-seronegative.

As DNA, the CDR3 is TGTGCCTGGAGTGACAGTCCGGAGACCCAGTACTTC. Protein sequence: CAWSDSPETQYF. The chain employs TRBV30 and TRBJ2-5, with D hard to call. Germline loops: CDR1 GTSNPN, CDR2 SVGIG (reference sequence). The germline V and J ends were trimmed by 1 base and 5 bases, with 8 bases remaining between them. The CDR3 has 12 amino acids.

Only a few counts were recorded for this clone. The chain links TRBV6-5 to TRBJ1-1, with unresolved D. This CDR3 contains 15 residues. Trimming shortened V by 0 bases and J by 4 bases, and 12 bases separated the two germline ends. Germline lookup yields CDR1 MNHEY and CDR2 SVGAGI. This CDR3 is CASSYSKSSSTEAFF. CDR3 bases: TGTGCCAGCAGTTACTCGAAGTCTTCGAGCACTGAAGCTTTCTTT.

V gene TRBV5-1 combines with J gene TRBJ2-1; the D is unclear. Trimming removed 0 bases at V and 5 bases at J, with 18 bases between. The CDR3 is 17 amino acids. Germline CDR1 reads SGHRS; CDR2 reads YFSETQ. The CDR3, as DNA: TGCGCCAGCAGCTTGGATTCCAGGCTACGGATTGACAATGAGCAGTTCTTC. Encoded protein: CASSLDSRLRIDNEQFF.

Notes on this clone: In this CDR3 the conserved last residue, phenylalanine or tryptophan, is missing, so a read error is likely. It is unclear where the CDR3 begins or ends on the DNA, so no DNA is shown, and the CDR3 is as TCRdb lists it. The J gene is TRBJ1-2, the V gene TRBV5-1; the listed D gene, TRBD1, was not tested against the DNA. 13 amino acids form the CDR3, both terminal residues included. Germline V gene data show CDR1 as SGHRS and CDR2 as YFSETQ. The CDR3 loop is CASSLAFGTPNLY.

This clone was detected a few times. The CDR3 is CASSPTGVNTEAFF. CDR3 coding DNA: TGTGCCAGCAGCCCGACAGGGGTGAACACTGAAGCTTTCTTT. V is TRBV7-6 and J is TRBJ1-1; 8 bases are a match to TRBD1. This CDR3 spans 14 amino acids. V was pared by 5 bases and J by 0 bases, with 2 bases of the junction left unmatched. Per the germline V gene, CDR1 is SGHVS and CDR2 is FNYEAQ.

The chain couples TRBV30 to TRBJ2-7; D is ambiguous. The germline V and J ends were trimmed by 3 bases and 10 bases, with 19 bases remaining between them. The CDR3 covers 13 residues. Germline-derived CDR1 and CDR2 are GTSNPN and SVGIG (reference sequence). The CDR3 region has the DNA TGTGCCTGGAGCTTTACCGTTGGAGATAGCCAGTACTTC. Its translation: CAWSFTVGDSQYF.

This chain joins TRBV9 and TRBJ2-5, with D possibly being TRBD1 (6 bases). The J call may be incorrect, as the DNA end agrees better with TRBJ2-7. The germline V gene encodes CDR1 SGDLS and CDR2 YYNGEE. The CDR3 is 14 amino acids. The CDR3 sequence: CASSSRGGFHEQYF. As DNA, the CDR3 is TGTGCCAGCAGCTCGAGAGGGGGTTTTCACGAGCAGTACTTC.

The chain links TRBV7-8 to TRBJ1-4; TRBD1 might be the D (6 bases). Deletions cut 3 bases from V and 4 bases from J, with 9 bases between. This CDR3 contains 14 residues. Germline CDR1 SGHVS, CDR2 FQNEAQ. CDR3 sequence: CASSFGRGNEKLFF. The DNA for the CDR3 is TGTGCCAGCAGCTTCGGCAGGGGTAATGAAAAACTGTTTTTT.

The gene calls are TRBV4-1 and TRBJ2-1; TRBD2 agrees at 9 bases. With V trimmed by 1 base and J by 3 bases, 1 base remained unmatched. CDR1 and CDR2 from the germline V gene are MGHRA and YSYEKL. The CDR3 consists of 15 residues. The CDR3 DNA sequence: TGCGCCAGCAGCCAAGGTAGCGGGAGCTACAATGAGCAGTTCTTC. The encoded protein is CASSQGSGSYNEQFF.

V and J are TRBV5-1 and TRBJ1-2; a possible D gene is TRBD1 (5 bases). This CDR3 has 13 amino acids. In germline, CDR1 is SGHRS, CDR2 YFSETQ. Trimming removed 0 bases from V and 3 bases from J, with 6 bases in between. CDR3 residues: CASSLGGDYGYTF. The CDR3 DNA reads TGCGCCAGCAGCTTGGGGGGGGACTATGGCTACACCTTC.

The chain is built from TRBV29-1 and TRBJ2-1; 14 positions match TRBD2. Germline CDR1 and CDR2: SQVTM and ANQGSEA. J gave up 8 bases and V 7 bases, and 4 bases lay outside the gene matches. This CDR3 is built from 13 residues. CDR3 amino acids: CSGSTSGRDEQFF. The CDR3 coding sequence is TGCAGCGGATCGACTAGCGGGAGGGATGAGCAGTTCTTC.

This clone was seen a few times. This chain links TRBV27 with TRBJ2-7, with D perhaps TRBD1 (6 bases). The V end was cut by 6 bases, the J end by 3 bases, with 15 bases between. This CDR3 is 14 amino acids long. CDR1 is MNHEY, CDR2 SMNVEV, per germline (reference sequence). The CDR3 DNA reads TGTGCCAGCAGCTTACAGGGTAGGAACTACGAGCAGTACTTC. Amino acids: CASSLQGRNYEQYF.

The CDR3 sequence is CASSVAEGPGNEQFF. The CDR3 DNA is TGTGCCAGCAGCGTAGCGGAGGGCCCAGGGAATGAGCAGTTCTTC. The rearrangement links TRBV9 to TRBJ2-1; the D gene is possibly TRBD2 (6 bases). The CDR3 is made up of 15 amino acids. Deletions cut 0 bases from V and 7 bases from J, with 14 bases between. CDR1 and CDR2 from the germline V gene are SGDLS and YYNGEE.

The rearrangement uses TRBV18 and TRBJ1-1; 8 nucleotides align to TRBD1. CDR3 length equals 14 residues. After removal of 6 bases from V and 5 bases from J, the junction contained 8 bases not matched to a gene. CDR1 is KGHSH and CDR2 is LQKENI in the germline V gene. CDR3 protein: CASSEDRGRTEAFF. The CDR3 region has the DNA TGTGCCAGCTCTGAAGACAGGGGAAGGACTGAAGCTTTCTTT.

The chain is built from TRBV29-1 and TRBJ1-4; 9 nucleotides align to TRBD1. The length of the CDR3 is 13 residues. The germline V gene encodes CDR1 SQVTM and CDR2 ANQGSEA. The junction had 6 bases not matched to a gene; V was cut back by 7 bases and J by 6 bases. CDR3 sequence reads: CSAGQGIDEKLFF. In DNA, the CDR3 is TGCAGCGCCGGACAGGGGATCGATGAAAAACTGTTTTTT.

The chain carries TRBV7-8 and TRBJ2-5, with D perhaps TRBD1 (5 bases). Germline V gene sequence: CDR1 SGHVS, CDR2 FQNEAQ. Deletions cut 5 bases from V and 4 bases from J, with 8 bases between. CDR3 length: 12 residues. CDR3 coding DNA: TGTGCCAGCAGCGACAGAGGAGAGACCCAGTACTTC. Encoded protein: CASSDRGETQYF.

The chain carries TRBV28 and TRBJ1-5, with D hard to call. CDR3 length: 13 residues. The germline V and J ends were trimmed by 6 bases and 7 bases, with 13 bases remaining between them. Germline assignment: CDR1 MDHEN and CDR2 SYDVKM. The CDR3: CASSTGSGQPQHF. The CDR3, as DNA: TGTGCCAGCAGCACCGGATCGGGGCAGCCCCAGCATTTT.

This clone was picked up one time. This chain uses TRBV28 with TRBJ1-2; perhaps TRBD1 as D (5 bases). V lost 2 bases and J lost 7, with 14 bases in between. CDR1 MDHEN and CDR2 SYDVKM come from the germline V gene. The CDR3 is 14 amino acids. The CDR3: CASSLTGRASGYTF. The CDR3 DNA sequence: TGTGCCAGCAGTTTAACAGGCCGAGCCTCTGGCTACACCTTC.

Many counts were recorded for this clone. The chain recombines TRBV9 with TRBJ1-1; D is possibly TRBD1 (5 bases). Trimming removed 4 bases at V and 2 bases at J, with 21 bases between. The CDR3 totals 17 residues. Per the germline V gene, CDR1 is SGDLS and CDR2 is YYNGEE. The CDR3 coding sequence is TGTGCCAGCAGCCCCCATCCCGGCGGGGCACTAAACACTGAAGCTTTCTTT. Protein product: CASSPHPGGALNTEAFF.

This clone was observed a few times. Sequence at one end of the junction differs from germline and may be a read error. This chain links TRBV7-2 with TRBJ2-7; TRBD2 agrees at 7 bases. Per the germline V gene, CDR1 is SGHTA and CDR2 is FQGNSA. This CDR3 region has 13 residues. The CDR3 is CASSLGVGGRQNF. The DNA of the CDR3 is TGTGCCAGCAGCTTAGGAGTGGGGGGGAGGCAGAACTTC.